The clone carrying this T cell receptor beta chain was seen a few times. A TCRbeta library incorporating unique molecular identifiers was prepared. One entry per CDR3 protein results from TCRdb running MiXCR on the PCR reads. The top ten hold 3.8% of the sample, which has a few hundred thousand distinct CDR3 sequences, about 20% seen once. This record comes from a study of T-cell reconstitution after alpha-beta-depleted transplantation in children. Trimming pared 4 bases from V and 6 bases from J, leaving 10 bases between. Germline V gene sequence: CDR1 MDHEN, CDR2 SYDVKM. The CDR3 spans 14 residues. The receptor was isolated from a human donor who donated a stem cell graft to a child with acute myeloid leukemia. This sequence joins TRBV28 and TRBJ1-6, with D hard to call. This specimen consisted of PBMCs from the stem cell graft donor, obtained from the stem cell graft. CDR3 protein: CASSSWQFNSPLHF. The CDR3 DNA reads TGTGCCAGCAGTTCGTGGCAGTTTAATTCACCCCTCCACTTT.